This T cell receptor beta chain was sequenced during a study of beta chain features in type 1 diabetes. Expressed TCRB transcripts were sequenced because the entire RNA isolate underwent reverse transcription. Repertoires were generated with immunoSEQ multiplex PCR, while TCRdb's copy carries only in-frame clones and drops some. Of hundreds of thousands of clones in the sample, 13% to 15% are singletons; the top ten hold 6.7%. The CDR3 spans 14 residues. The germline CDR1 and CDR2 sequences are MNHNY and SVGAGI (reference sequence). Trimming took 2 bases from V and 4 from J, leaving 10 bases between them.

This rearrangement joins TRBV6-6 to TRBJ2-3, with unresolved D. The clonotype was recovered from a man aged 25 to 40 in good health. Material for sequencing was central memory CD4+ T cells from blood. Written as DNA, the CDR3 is TGTGCCAGCAGTTACGGCCCTGGGGCAGATACGCAGTATTTT. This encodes CASSYGPGADTQYF.